This TCR beta chain was recovered during a study of blood T cell repertoires in COVID-19. The overall study: Some COVID-19 samples were acute and others convalescent; all came from the United States, Italy and Spain.

The CDR3 length is 23 residues. Trimming at V came to 5 bases and at J to 3 bases, leaving 26 bases not matched to a gene. Germline assignment: CDR1 SGHVS and CDR2 FQNEAQ. In the original analysis: Amplified reference gene primers provided the basis for estimating nucleated cell counts. This table comes from immunoSEQ multiplex PCR, and its TCRdb copy is limited to in-frame clones, with some not included. V and J calls and clone size come straight from that table; D and trimming were deduced from the DNA. In the table there are more than 75,000 clones, 88% of which are singletons. This chain uses TRBV7-8 with TRBJ2-2; 11 bases map to TRBD1. Sequencing was done on a sample of peripheral blood. The TCR comes from a woman aged 65 to 85 with acute or convalescent COVID-19. The CDR3 DNA is TGTGCCAGCAGCCTACGACAGCGGGAGGCCGAAGGAGGACAGGGGGCGGACACCGGGGAGCTGTTTTTT. Translated: CASSLRQREAEGGQGADTGELFF.